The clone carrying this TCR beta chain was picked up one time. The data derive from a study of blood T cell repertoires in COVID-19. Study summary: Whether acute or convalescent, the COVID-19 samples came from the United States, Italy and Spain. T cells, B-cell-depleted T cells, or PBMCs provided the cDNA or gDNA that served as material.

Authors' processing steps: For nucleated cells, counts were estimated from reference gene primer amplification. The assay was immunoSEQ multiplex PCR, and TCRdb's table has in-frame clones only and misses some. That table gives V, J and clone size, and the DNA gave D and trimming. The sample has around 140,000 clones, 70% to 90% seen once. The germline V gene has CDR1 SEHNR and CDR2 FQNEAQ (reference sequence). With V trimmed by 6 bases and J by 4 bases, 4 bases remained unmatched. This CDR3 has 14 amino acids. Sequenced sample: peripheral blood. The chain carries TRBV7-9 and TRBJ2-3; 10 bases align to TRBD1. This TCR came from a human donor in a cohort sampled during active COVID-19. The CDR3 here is CASRWTGGPDTQYF. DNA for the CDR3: TGTGCCAGCAGGTGGACAGGGGGGCCAGATACGCAGTATTTT. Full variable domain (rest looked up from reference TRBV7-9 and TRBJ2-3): DTGVSQNPRHKITKRGQNVTFRCDPISEHNRLYWYRQTLGQGPEFLTYFQNEAQLEKSRLLSDRFSAERPKGSFSTLEIQRTEQGDSAMYLCASRWTGGPDTQYFGPGTRLTVL.